The present TCR beta chain was sequenced within a study of blood T cell repertoires in COVID-19. Study context: Sites across the United States, Italy and Spain contributed samples from acute and convalescent COVID-19. The analysed material was cDNA or gDNA that came from T cells, B-cell-depleted T cells, or PBMCs.

Under the authors' procedure: Reference gene primer amplification yielded estimated nucleated cell counts. This table comes from immunoSEQ multiplex PCR, and its TCRdb copy is limited to in-frame clones, with some not included. V and J calls and clone size are as listed in that table; D and trimming were resolved from the DNA. The sample lists about 120,000 clones; roughly four fifths were seen once. The CDR3 runs to 13 residues. Trimming at V came to 7 bases and at J to 3 bases, leaving 4 bases not matched to a gene. Germline CDR1 reads LNHDA; CDR2 reads SQIVND (reference sequence). The receptor's source is a woman between 50 and 59 years old with acute or convalescent COVID-19. The genes are TRBV19 and TRBJ1-2, with 8 bases that match TRBD1. Sequencing used peripheral blood. This CDR3 is CASTNRGDYGYTF. CDR3 nucleotides: TGTGCCAGTACCAACAGGGGGGACTATGGCTACACCTTC.